Below, 26 T cell receptor beta chains from the same sample are listed, as sequenced in a study of human T cells and chemical hapten exposure. TCRdb reprocessed the RACE reads with MiXCR, giving one entry per CDR3 protein. The repertoire has approximately 60,000 distinct CDR3 sequences, 9.5% to 11% of them found once; the top ten carry about 2%. Specified time point: patch test 3, about 24 weeks after DPC sensitization. Treatment specified: therapeutic diphenylcyclopropenone sensitization with weekly scalp DPC. The input for sequencing was whole blood, taken in connection with sensitization to the hapten diphenylcyclopropenone (DPC). These TCRs come from a woman aged 25 to 39 with alopecia areata. Some clones in this sample may be carry-over from other donors' samples.

This chain uses TRBV7-2 with TRBJ2-4; the D call may be TRBD1 or TRBD2 (5 bases each). The germline V and J ends were trimmed by 4 bases and 6 bases, with 16 bases remaining between them. The CDR3 length is 15 residues. Germline V CDR1 and CDR2: SGHTA, FQGNSA. Written as DNA, the CDR3 is TGTGCCAGCAGCTCCCCCTCGAGGGGCGGAAACATTCAGTACTTC. Protein sequence: CASSSPSRGGNIQYF.

CDR3 in amino acids: CASSEYSLTDTQYF. The CDR3 nucleotides are TGTGCCAGCAGTGAATATAGCCTCACAGATACGCAGTATTTT. The rearrangement links TRBV25-1 to TRBJ2-3; D gene unclear. Germline assignment: CDR1 MGHDK and CDR2 SYGVNS. Deletions cut 0 bases from V and 2 bases from J, with 6 bases between. The length of the CDR3 is 14 residues.

This clonotype was counted between two and nine times. V gene TRBV7-9 combines with J gene TRBJ1-2; 11 nucleotides match TRBD1. The trim removed 5 bases at V and 4 bases at J, leaving 12 bases unmatched. The CDR3 is 17 residues long. Looked up from germline, CDR1 is SEHNR and CDR2 is FQNEAQ (reference sequence). CDR3 residues: CASSPGQGADNRYGYTF. For the CDR3, the DNA is TGTGCCAGCAGCCCAGGACAGGGGGCGGATAATCGCTATGGCTACACCTTC.

At least ten counts were recorded for this clonotype. The chain uses TRBV2 and TRBJ1-5; the D gene is possibly TRBD1 (5 bases). The ends were cut back, 4 bases at V and 7 bases at J, with 14 bases in the middle. CDR3 length: 14 amino acids. Germline CDR1 SNHLY, CDR2 FYNNEI. CDR3 in amino acids: CASSARQGEQPQHF. The CDR3 coding sequence is TGTGCCAGCAGTGCGAGGCAGGGTGAACAGCCCCAGCATTTT.

The chain employs TRBV29-1 and TRBJ1-3; D is unclear. Germline loops: CDR1 SQVTM, CDR2 ANQGSEA. The CDR3 is 13 amino acids. V was trimmed by 6 bases and J by 0 bases, leaving 9 bases between them. CDR3 DNA sequence: TGCAGCGTAAGGTTCAGCTCTGGAAACACCATATATTTT. Translating gives CSVRFSSGNTIYF.

V usage is TRBV10-3 and J usage is TRBJ1-5; 7 positions agree with TRBD1. Trimming cost V 6 bases and J 3 bases; bases outside gene matches: 5. The germline CDR1 and CDR2 sequences are ENHRY and SYGVKD. This CDR3 has 14 residues. The CDR3 region is CAISAGTVNQPQHF. The CDR3 DNA is TGTGCCATCAGCGCTGGGACAGTCAATCAGCCCCAGCATTTT.

This clonotype has just a few counts. This chain links TRBV29-1 with TRBJ1-1, with D perhaps TRBD1 (6 bases). The CDR3 has 13 amino acids. Trimming removed 4 bases at V and 5 bases at J, with 14 bases between. Per the germline V gene, CDR1 is SQVTM and CDR2 is ANQGSEA. CDR3 nucleotide sequence: TGCAGCGTTGTTCTTTGGGGGCGGACTGAAGCTTTCTTT. It codes for CSVVLWGRTEAFF.

The chain combines TRBV9 with TRBJ2-5, with D tentatively TRBD1 (5 bases). V was trimmed by 3 bases and J by 4 bases, leaving 10 bases between them. CDR3 length: 13 amino acids. Germline CDR1 is SGDLS and CDR2 is YYNGEE. As DNA, the CDR3 is TGTGCCAGCAGCGCCCAGGGAACAGAGACCCAGTACTTC. Residues: CASSAQGTETQYF.

This clonotype was observed a handful of times. The chain joins TRBV5-1 to TRBJ2-7; perhaps TRBD1 as D (5 bases). This CDR3 comprises 14 residues. Per germline, CDR1 SGHRS and CDR2 YFSETQ. The V end was cut by 0 bases, the J end by 2 bases, with 9 bases between. The CDR3: CASSLAPGPYEQYF. CDR3 DNA: TGCGCCAGCAGCTTGGCTCCAGGGCCCTACGAGCAGTACTTC. The full variable domain, rest sourced from reference TRBV5-1 and TRBJ2-7, is KAGVTQTPRYLIKTRGQQVTLSCSPISGHRSVSWYQQTPGQGLQFLFEYFSETQRNKGNFPGRFSGRQFSNSRSEMNVSTLELGDSALYLCASSLAPGPYEQYFGPGTRLTVT.

This clonotype was found a few times. V usage is TRBV11-2 and J usage is TRBJ2-6; D tentatively fits TRBD1 or TRBD2 (5 bases each). Trimming removed 5 bases from V and 0 bases from J, with 11 bases in between. The V gene's germline CDR1 is SGHAT and CDR2 FQNNGV. This CDR3 contains 16 residues. CDR3 loop: CASSVSGGSGANVLTF. The CDR3 DNA is TGTGCCAGCAGCGTGAGTGGGGGCTCTGGGGCCAACGTCCTGACTTTC.

V usage is TRBV20-1 and J usage is TRBJ2-3; perhaps TRBD2 as D (6 bases). The CDR3 totals 12 residues. Deletions cut 3 bases from V and 6 bases from J, with 10 bases between. The germline gives CDR1 DFQATT, CDR2 SNEGSKA (reference sequence). The DNA of the CDR3 is TGCAGTGCTAGGGAGGGCCTCGATACGCAGTATTTT. Protein: CSAREGLDTQYF.

This clonotype has ten or more counts. The chain couples TRBV5-4 to TRBJ1-2, with TRBD1 identical over 8 bases. The J segment lost 5 bases and the V segment lost 9 bases, leaving 6 bases of the junction unmatched. There are 12 residues in the CDR3. Per germline, CDR1 SGHNT and CDR2 YYREEE (reference sequence). CDR3 sequence reads: CATQRQGYGYTF. DNA of the CDR3: TGTGCCACCCAAAGACAGGGGTATGGCTACACCTTC.

This clonotype was detected ten times or more. The chain is built from TRBV20-1 and TRBJ1-1; D not certain. The germline V gene has CDR1 DFQATT and CDR2 SNEGSKA (reference sequence). V shed 3 bases and J shed 5 bases, with 10 bases lying between them. This CDR3 comprises 12 residues. The CDR3 sequence: CSASGTGTEAFF. The CDR3 bases are TGCAGTGCTAGTGGCACGGGTACTGAAGCTTTCTTT.

The chain has TRBV9 and TRBJ2-1; D remains unclear. Germline CDR1 SGDLS, CDR2 YYNGEE. The CDR3 runs to 15 residues. Trimming took off 3 bases at V and 6 bases at J, with 16 bases between the two ends. The CDR3 DNA is TGTGCCAGCAGCGCCAGTGCAATCATGGGCAATGAGCAGTTCTTC. The encoded protein is CASSASAIMGNEQFF.

The genes are TRBV7-9 and TRBJ2-3; TRBD2 matches 13 bases. This CDR3 has 16 residues. Germline V CDR1 and CDR2: SEHNR, FQNEAQ (reference sequence). J was trimmed by 4 bases and V by 6 bases; bases with no gene match: 7. The CDR3 loop reads CASRRLAGGGADTQYF. The CDR3 bases are TGTGCCAGCAGGCGACTAGCGGGAGGAGGGGCAGATACGCAGTATTTT.

This clonotype has at least ten counts. This rearrangement joins TRBV29-1 to TRBJ2-3; unclear D gene. Trimming shortened V by 0 bases and J by 1 base, and 11 bases separated the two germline ends. Germline CDR1 and CDR2: SQVTM and ANQGSEA. CDR3 size: 15 residues. CDR3 sequence: CSVEDGKLRTDTQYF. CDR3 DNA: TGCAGCGTTGAAGATGGTAAACTACGCACAGATACGCAGTATTTT.

This clonotype was observed a few times. The J gene is TRBJ2-7, the V gene TRBV6-2 or TRBV6-3; D call uncertain. Trimming took 10 bases from V and 2 from J, leaving 21 bases between them. The CDR3 runs 15 residues. From germline, CDR1 is MNHEY and CDR2 SVGEGT. CDR3 DNA: TGTGCCACCAGGACGGTAGTCCTCCGCCCCTACGAGCAGTACTTC. Its protein is CATRTVVLRPYEQYF.

This clonotype has a handful of counts. As DNA, the CDR3 is TGTGCCAGCTCGCCGAAAACCTTGAGCATTCAGTACTTC. The encoded protein is CASSPKTLSIQYF. The J gene is TRBJ2-4, the V gene TRBV18; D is uncertain. The ends were cut back, 6 bases at V and 9 bases at J, with 15 bases in the middle. The CDR3 is made up of 13 amino acids. Germline V gives CDR1 KGHSH, CDR2 LQKENI.

This clonotype occurred a few times. The chain couples TRBV12-3 or TRBV12-4 to TRBJ1-5, with 11 bases lining up with TRBD1. V dropped 6 bases and J dropped 7; count of bases not matched to a gene: 8. CDR3 length: 15 amino acids. As DNA, the CDR3 is TGTGCCAGCAGCCCTCCAGGGACAGGGGGACAGCCCCAGCATTTT. This translates into CASSPPGTGGQPQHF.

This clonotype occurred many times. The V gene is TRBV5-1, the J gene TRBJ2-1; 8 nucleotides agree with TRBD2. Germline loops: CDR1 SGHRS, CDR2 YFSETQ. The CDR3 runs to 15 residues. The V and J ends lost 0 bases and 8 bases, in that order; junction bases with no gene match: 7. CDR3 sequence (DNA): TGCGCCAGCAGCTTGGCCCCGCCGGGGGGGGATGAGCAGTTCTTC. This sequence encodes CASSLAPPGGDEQFF.

This clonotype was seen a few times. This chain joins TRBV30 and TRBJ2-2; TRBD2 is a possible D gene (5 bases). Germline-derived CDR1 and CDR2 are GTSNPN and SVGIG (reference sequence). V was clipped by 3 bases and J by 6 bases, with 14 bases between them. CDR3 size: 14 residues. In DNA form, the CDR3 reads TGTGCCTGGAGCGGGGAGAGTTTTTCCGGGGAGCTGTTTTTT. Protein: CAWSGESFSGELFF.

This clonotype was seen only a few times. The rearrangement uses TRBV28 and TRBJ2-5; D remains unclear. The V gene lost 3 bases and the J gene lost 3 bases, with 8 bases spanning the gap. CDR1 is MDHEN and CDR2 is SYDVKM in the germline V gene. The CDR3 covers 13 residues. This chain's CDR3 is CASSFGGKETQYF. CDR3 DNA: TGTGCCAGCAGTTTTGGTGGCAAAGAGACCCAGTACTTC.

This clonotype was seen at least ten times. CDR3: CASSLWGSDTQYF. CDR3 bases: TGCGCCAGCAGCTTGTGGGGTTCAGATACGCAGTATTTT. This chain joins TRBV5-1 and TRBJ2-3; D gene unclear. Trimming stripped 1 base from V and 4 bases from J, with 7 bases between. Germline values: CDR1 SGHRS, CDR2 YFSETQ. The CDR3 is 13 amino acids. Using reference TRBV5-1 and TRBJ2-3 for the parts outside the CDR3, the full variable domain is KAGVTQTPRYLIKTRGQQVTLSCSPISGHRSVSWYQQTPGQGLQFLFEYFSETQRNKGNFPGRFSGRQFSNSRSEMNVSTLELGDSALYLCASSLWGSDTQYFGPGTRLTVL.

This clonotype has more than one count but fewer than ten. The chain carries TRBV5-6 and TRBJ1-2, with 8 bases that match TRBD1. J gave up 4 bases and V 4 bases, and 9 bases lay outside the gene matches. Germline lookup yields CDR1 SGHDT and CDR2 YYEEEE. The CDR3 is 15 residues long. The CDR3 region has the DNA TGTGCCAGCAGCCGCGGACAGGGTGGCAGCTATGGCTACACCTTC. Residues: CASSRGQGGSYGYTF. Using reference TRBV5-6 and TRBJ1-2 for the parts outside the CDR3, the full variable domain is DAGVTQSPTHLIKTRGQQVTLRCSPKSGHDTVSWYQQALGQGPQFIFQYYEEEERQRGNFPDRFSGHQFPNYSSELNVNALLLGDSALYLCASSRGQGGSYGYTFGSGTRLTVV.

The rearrangement uses TRBV6-2 or TRBV6-3 and TRBJ2-3; TRBD1 or TRBD2 may be the D gene (5 bases each). The CDR3 loop spans 15 amino acids. Germline CDR1 MNHEY, CDR2 SVGEGT. The DNA for the CDR3 is TGTGCGACCTGTGCGCGGGCAGGGACGACAGATACGCAGTATTTT. Amino acids: CATCARAGTTDTQYF.

This clonotype was seen only a few times. The J gene is TRBJ1-2, the V gene TRBV20-1; D gene unclear. V dropped 0 bases and J dropped 4 bases, with 12 bases sitting between them. This CDR3 is built from 14 residues. Looked up from germline, CDR1 is DFQATT and CDR2 is SNEGSKA (reference sequence). In nucleotides, the CDR3 is TGCAGTGCTAGAGATCAAACAGAGCTCTATGGCTACACCTTC. Translated, it gives CSARDQTELYGYTF.